One T cell receptor beta chain is described in this entry. The data were obtained in a study of PD-L1 blockade in urothelial cancer. The CDR3 contains 16 residues. Germline loops: CDR1 MNHNS, CDR2 SASEGT. J gave up 5 bases and V 1 base, and 6 bases lay outside the gene matches. Clones were sequenced by immunoSEQ multiplex PCR, and TCRdb holds only the in-frame ones, with some missing. The sample lists more than 30,000 clones; approximately 80% were seen once. The sample was PBMCs, taken around atezolizumab (anti-PD-L1) treatment. The TCR comes from a man between 60 and 75 years old with urothelial cancer. V gene TRBV6-1 combines with J gene TRBJ2-5, with 11 bases identical to TRBD2. Here the CDR3 DNA reads TGTGCCAGCAGTGAAGTCTGGACTAGCGGGTTGGAGACCCAGTACTTC. Translation gives CASSEVWTSGLETQYF.